Shown below are 14 T cell receptor beta chains from a single sample sequenced in a study of CD8 T cells in ankylosing spondylitis. Points from the study as a whole: Within ankylosing spondylitis blood, a TCR beta motif made up of fewer than ten highly homologous variants appeared to be characteristic.

Which antigens these TCRs recognize remains unknown. TCRdb redid the calling of the 5' RACE reads with MiXCR, one entry per CDR3 protein. The data hold some 330,000 distinct CDR3 sequences, with 8% observed a single time. The specimen was blood, either unsorted or a sorted T cell fraction (not recorded which). The receptors originated from a male donor with ankylosing spondylitis.

The gene calls are TRBV7-6 and TRBJ2-2; D call uncertain. This CDR3 comprises 15 residues. Germline V gene lookup returns CDR1 SGHVS and CDR2 FNYEAQ. Trimming left V 0 bases short and J 3 bases short, with 8 bases between. CDR3: CASSLAIRDTGELFF. The CDR3 DNA is TGTGCCAGCAGCTTAGCAATTAGGGACACCGGGGAGCTGTTTTTT.

This clonotype has a count of ten or more. The rearrangement joins TRBV5-5 to TRBJ2-1, with 13 bases that match TRBD2. The CDR3 is 13 amino acids. With V trimmed by 5 bases and J by 12 bases, 5 bases remained unmatched. Germline assignment: CDR1 SGHKS and CDR2 YYEKEE (reference sequence). In nucleotides, the CDR3 is TGTGCCAGCAGAGGGACTAGCGGGGACCCGCAGTTCTTC. Its translation is CASRGTSGDPQFF.

J is TRBJ2-1 and V is TRBV6-5; a weak D match, TRBD2 (5 bases). This CDR3 region has 13 residues. CDR1 MNHEY and CDR2 SVGAGI come from the germline V gene. The V gene lost 4 bases and the J gene lost 8 bases, with 12 bases spanning the gap. The CDR3 DNA is TGTGCCAGCAGTTCCCGAGGGTGGGATGAGCAGTTCTTC. This codes for CASSSRGWDEQFF.

This clonotype appeared a few times. V gene TRBV10-3 combines with J gene TRBJ2-7, with 8 bases identical to TRBD2. The length of the CDR3 is 15 residues. After removal of 2 bases from V and 6 bases from J, the junction contained 9 bases not matched to a gene. Germline-derived CDR1 and CDR2 are ENHRY and SYGVKD. The DNA for the CDR3 is TGTGCCATCAGTGAGAGCCTAGCGGGTCCCAGCGAGCAGTACTTC. As protein: CAISESLAGPSEQYF.

This chain connects TRBV20-1 to TRBJ2-3; 14 positions agree with TRBD2. Germline values: CDR1 DFQATT, CDR2 SNEGSKA (reference sequence). The length of the CDR3 is 19 residues. Unmatched junction bases numbered 14, after V lost 5 bases and J lost 1 base. CDR3: CSAFPFRLAGGPGTDTQYF. CDR3 coding DNA: TGCAGTGCTTTTCCCTTCCGACTAGCGGGAGGGCCGGGCACAGATACGCAGTATTTT.

This clonotype has just a few counts. The rearrangement uses TRBV4-3 and TRBJ2-3, with TRBD2 matching over 8 bases. Germline CDR1 is LGHNA and CDR2 is YSLEER. This CDR3 has 20 amino acids. Trimming at V came to 0 bases and at J to 1 base, leaving 15 bases not matched to a gene. CDR3 region: CASSQDSLPSMREGTDTQYF. CDR3 nucleotide sequence: TGCGCCAGCAGCCAAGATTCCCTTCCCTCTATGCGGGAGGGCACAGATACGCAGTATTTT.

This clonotype has a count of ten or more. The chain recombines TRBV9 with TRBJ2-1; the match to TRBD2 covers 9 bases. This CDR3 is 15 amino acids long. Germline V gene sequence: CDR1 SGDLS, CDR2 YYNGEE. V was clipped by 2 bases and J by 7 bases; unmatched bases: 7. The CDR3 loop reads CASSVSAGGGNEQFF. CDR3 sequence (DNA): TGTGCCAGCAGCGTTTCAGCGGGAGGAGGGAATGAGCAGTTCTTC.

The J gene is TRBJ2-2, the V gene TRBV6-1; 9 positions match TRBD1. Per the germline V gene, CDR1 is MNHNS and CDR2 is SASEGT. The CDR3 has 17 amino acids. V lost 8 bases to trimming and J lost 7 bases; unmatched junction nucleotides: 17. The CDR3, as DNA: TGTGCCAGCCCACAAGCCACAGGGGGCGAATGGGGCGGGGAGCTGTTTTTT. This encodes CASPQATGGEWGGELFF.

This clonotype was recorded a few times. The chain carries TRBV7-8 and TRBJ2-7; 10 nucleotides agree with TRBD1. CDR1 and CDR2 from the germline V gene are SGHVS and FQNEAQ. The length of the CDR3 is 14 residues. V was pared by 5 bases and J by 6 bases, with 7 bases of the junction left unmatched. CDR3 sequence reads: CASSARDRGVEQYF. For the CDR3, the DNA is TGTGCCAGCAGCGCCCGGGACAGGGGAGTCGAGCAGTACTTC.

The chain is built from TRBV7-9 and TRBJ2-6; the D call may be TRBD1 or TRBD2 (6 bases each). The CDR3 is 16 amino acids. V was pared by 1 base and J by 2 bases, with 9 bases between. Germline V gene sequence: CDR1 SEHNR, CDR2 FQNEAQ (reference sequence). The DNA for the CDR3 is TGTGCCAGCAGCTTAGGTCGGGGGCCTGGGGCCAACGTCCTGACTTTC. Its protein product is CASSLGRGPGANVLTF.

This clonotype was counted many times. V is TRBV6-5 and J is TRBJ1-4, with D possibly TRBD1 on 5 matching bases. In germline, CDR1 is MNHEY, CDR2 SVGAGI. The CDR3 extends over 15 amino acids. The V end was cut by 3 bases, the J end by 5 bases, with 13 bases between. CDR3 loop: CASSYRGEGNEKLFF. The CDR3 nucleotides are TGTGCCAGCAGTTATCGGGGGGAGGGAAATGAAAAACTGTTTTTT.

This clonotype was observed a handful of times. V and J are TRBV2 and TRBJ1-1; no clear D gene. Trimming stripped 3 bases from V and 4 bases from J, with 6 bases between. Germline loops: CDR1 SNHLY, CDR2 FYNNEI. This CDR3 region has 12 residues. CDR3 sequence reads: CASSEPSTEAFF. In DNA form, the CDR3 reads TGTGCCAGCAGTGAGCCTAGCACTGAAGCTTTCTTT.

This clonotype was seen ten or more times. This chain connects TRBV2 to TRBJ1-5, with D tentatively TRBD1 (5 bases). CDR3 length equals 18 residues. The germline gives CDR1 SNHLY, CDR2 FYNNEI. V lost 5 bases to trimming and J lost 3 bases, with 23 bases between them. CDR3 sequence reads: CASSRGPQGSPLNQPQHF. CDR3 bases: TGTGCCAGCAGTAGGGGACCGCAGGGATCCCCCCTCAATCAGCCCCAGCATTTT.

This clonotype occurred many times. The chain joins TRBV6-6 to TRBJ2-2; no clear D. Germline CDR1 reads MNHNY; CDR2 reads SVGAGI (reference sequence). V was cut by 8 bases and J by 2 bases, with 6 bases left in between. This CDR3 has 12 residues. The CDR3 sequence: CASCPNTGELFF. As DNA, the CDR3 is TGTGCCAGCTGTCCTAACACCGGGGAGCTGTTTTTT.